This T cell receptor beta chain was sequenced during a study of vaccination and CD4 T cells after COVID-19. Study results and caveats: Convalescent patients had 304 of 307 vaccine-specific clones showing spike mono-reactivity.

The CDR3 extends over 13 amino acids. The V gene lost 6 bases and the J gene lost 4 bases, with 10 bases spanning the gap. Germline loops: CDR1 MNHNS, CDR2 SASEGT. Scientists ran DNA taken from cultured CD4+ T cells through the Oncomine TCR Beta short-read assay for sequencing. TCRdb recomputed calls from the PCR reads with MiXCR, one row per CDR3 protein. The table includes about 20,000 distinct CDR3 sequences, 48% detected once. In its sample, this clonotype was seen a few times. Its antigen remains unidentified. Treatment in this sample: roughly 10-day PBMC culture with coronavirus spike peptide pools or control peptides (ViraFEST assay).

Material: CD4+ T cells from blood, cultured in vitro, obtained before SARS-CoV-2 vaccination. The gene calls are TRBV6-1 and TRBJ1-5, with D tentatively TRBD1 (5 bases). The TCR originated in a human donor who had recovered from COVID-19. CDR3 sequence: CASRVWGNQPQHF. CDR3 coding DNA: TGTGCCAGCAGAGTCTGGGGGAATCAGCCCCAGCATTTT.